This T cell receptor (beta chain) originates from a study of T-cell reconstitution after alpha-beta-depleted transplantation in children. As it was prepared, the TCRbeta library received unique molecular identifiers. TCRdb reanalysed the PCR reads using MiXCR and keeps one entry per CDR3 protein. Seen here are about 490,000 distinct CDR3 sequences, more than 9% observed once, and the top ten hold roughly 2.1%. Many counts were recorded for this clonotype. Its cognate antigen is unknown. The study's findings and limits: Some patients owed their high day-60 TCRbeta diversity to surviving recipient T cells and thymic progenitors. Once a year had passed after transplant, T-cell counts and diversity came mostly from newly produced T cells. Expanded graft clones, several hundred of them, were reportedly the source of alpha-beta T cells about two months after transplant.

V lost 3 bases to trimming and J lost 4 bases; unmatched junction nucleotides: 2. Germline CDR1 SEHNR, CDR2 FQNEAQ (reference sequence). The CDR3 is made up of 15 amino acids. This receptor was identified in a child aged 2 to 15 with inherited bone marrow failure, due to receive a stem cell transplant. V gene TRBV7-9 combines with J gene TRBJ2-2, with TRBD2 matching 10 bases. This specimen consisted of PBMCs, obtained before TCRalphabeta/CD19-depleted stem cell transplant. This chain's CDR3 is CASSFKREGTGELFF. The CDR3 bases are TGTGCCAGCAGCTTCAAGCGGGAGGGCACCGGGGAGCTGTTTTTT.